The rows below give T cell receptor beta chains drawn from one sample of a study of blood T cells in healthy people across ages. Using its own MiXCR run on the 5' RACE reads, TCRdb lists one record per CDR3 protein. The sample includes approximately 1,000,000 distinct CDR3 sequences, roughly two fifths of them seen just once. The sample was blood. Every receptor here comes from a man aged 18 to 35 in good health. Each CDR3 is given with its conserved first and last residue. A D gene is named only where the DNA matches it firmly. Expanded clones get a size class; other rows say once, few or many, or leave the size out.

d_call	clone_size	v_call	j_call	cdr3_aa	cdr3_nt
.	many	TRBV29-1	TRBJ2-7	CSVELDSPYEQYF	TGCAGCGTTGAACTGGACAGCCCGTACGAGCAGTACTTC
.	once	TRBV9	TRBJ2-1	CASSASGTPNYNEQFF	TGTGCCAGCAGCGCCTCCGGGACACCTAACTACAATGAGCAGTTCTTC
.	.	TRBV28	TRBJ2-7	CASSSVIYEQYF	TGTGCCAGCAGTTCCGTAATATACGAGCAGTACTTC
TRBD1	.	TRBV10-3	TRBJ2-1	CAINTGGPSYNEQFF	TGTGCCATCAACACAGGGGGCCCCTCCTACAATGAGCAGTTCTTC
TRBD1	few	TRBV6-5	TRBJ2-3	CASSYKGQGFTDTQYF	TGTGCCAGCAGTTACAAGGGACAGGGGTTCACAGATACGCAGTATTTT
.	.	TRBV28	TRBJ1-2	CASSPRGIGYGYTF	TGTGCCAGCAGTCCAAGGGGAATTGGGTATGGCTACACCTTC
.	.	TRBV7-9	TRBJ1-1	CASSLVGGAVEAFF	TGTGCCAGCAGCTTAGTGGGGGGCGCGGTGGAAGCTTTCTTT
TRBD1	.	TRBV13	TRBJ2-7	CASSLGEGTGGYEQYF	TGTGCCAGCAGCTTAGGCGAAGGGACAGGGGGTTACGAGCAGTACTTC
.	.	TRBV6-2/TRBV6-3	TRBJ2-7	CASSYLGVYEQYF	TGTGCCAGCAGTTACTTGGGGGTCTACGAGCAGTACTTC
.	few	TRBV27	TRBJ1-2	CASSDPNYGYTF	TGTGCCAGCAGTGACCCTAACTATGGCTACACCTTC
TRBD1	.	TRBV6-5	TRBJ2-1	CASSYPKTGANSYNEQFF	TGTGCCAGCAGTTACCCTAAGACAGGGGCCAACTCCTACAATGAGCAGTTCTTC
TRBD1	.	TRBV6-6	TRBJ2-5	CSVFRGHQETQYF	TGTTCCGTCTTCAGGGGGCACCAAGAGACCCAGTACTTC
TRBD1	.	TRBV11-2	TRBJ2-1	CASSLQGANNEQFF	TGTGCCAGCAGCTTACAGGGGGCAAACAATGAGCAGTTCTTC
.	once	TRBV12-5	TRBJ2-6	CASGGGSGANVLTF	TGTGCTAGTGGTGGGGGATCTGGGGCCAACGTCCTGACTTTC
.	once	TRBV6-2/TRBV6-3	TRBJ1-5	CASRRRGVGNQPQHF	TGTGCCAGCAGGCGGCGGGGAGTGGGAAATCAGCCCCAGCATTTT